The source of this T cell receptor (beta chain) is a study of T cell clusters in autoimmune cytopenias. The wider study: A median of about 49,000 TRB reads per sample yielded a median around 2,400 distinct clonotypes.

Multiplex touch-down PCR amplified TRB using TRB-A and TRB-B pools in one tube. No DNA is given; TCRdb re-called the multiplex PCR reads and lists each CDR3 protein once. The sample yields about 15,000 distinct CDR3 sequences, of which the top ten take up roughly 3.5%. Concerning this clonotype: Its antigen is unidentified.

Tens of thousands of genome equivalents of blood DNA were amplified for TRB. Germline loops: CDR1 MNHEY, CDR2 SMNVEV (reference sequence). CDR3 length equals 14 residues. General study findings and limits: Comparing secondary cytopenia with chronic lymphocytic leukemia showed no cluster-lack signature, apparently masked by lymphoma repertoire.

This sample was also put to use in a study of T cell repertoires in aging, cancer and after chemotherapy. From that paper: Six age groups, ranging from 30 or younger to 70 or older, included the donors. Rebound thymic output was suggested by rising median generation probability during chemotherapy in each cancer cohort.

Input material: peripheral blood. This sequence joins TRBV27 and TRBJ1-1. The receptor's source is a human donor in good health. The CDR3 spells CASSVLGSNTEAFF.